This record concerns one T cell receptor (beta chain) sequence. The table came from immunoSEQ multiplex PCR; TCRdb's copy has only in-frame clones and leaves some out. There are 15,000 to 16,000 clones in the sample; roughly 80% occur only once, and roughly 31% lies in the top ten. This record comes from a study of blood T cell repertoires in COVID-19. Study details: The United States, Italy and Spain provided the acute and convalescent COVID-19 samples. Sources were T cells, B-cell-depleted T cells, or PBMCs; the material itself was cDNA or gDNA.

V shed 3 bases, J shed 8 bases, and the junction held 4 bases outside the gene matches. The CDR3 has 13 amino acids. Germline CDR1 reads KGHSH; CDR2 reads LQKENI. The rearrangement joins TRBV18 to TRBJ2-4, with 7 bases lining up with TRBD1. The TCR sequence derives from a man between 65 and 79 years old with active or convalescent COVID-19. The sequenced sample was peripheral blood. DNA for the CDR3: TGTGCCAGCTCACCCACTACAGGGGACATTCAGTACTTC. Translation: CASSPTTGDIQYF.